The present T cell receptor (beta chain) was sequenced within a study of OX40 agonist ivuxolimab in advanced cancers. Assay: immunoSEQ multiplex PCR; the TCRdb copy retains only in-frame clones and omits some. The table records fewer than 35,000 clones, roughly four fifths of them present only once. Trimming cost V 3 bases and J 3 bases, with 14 bases left between them. The CDR3 sequence is 15 residues long. CDR1 is MDHEN, CDR2 SYDVKM, per germline. The chain combines TRBV28 with TRBJ1-1, with D possibly TRBD1 on 5 matching bases. Here the sequenced sample was CD4+ or CD8+ T cells sorted from blood, taken in a trial of the OX40 agonist ivuxolimab. This receptor was obtained from an adult with an advanced solid tumor such as melanoma, head and neck, liver or kidney cancer. CDR3 protein: CASSLRVGGYTEAFF. DNA of the CDR3: TGTGCCAGCAGTTTGAGGGTCGGGGGATACACTGAAGCTTTCTTT.